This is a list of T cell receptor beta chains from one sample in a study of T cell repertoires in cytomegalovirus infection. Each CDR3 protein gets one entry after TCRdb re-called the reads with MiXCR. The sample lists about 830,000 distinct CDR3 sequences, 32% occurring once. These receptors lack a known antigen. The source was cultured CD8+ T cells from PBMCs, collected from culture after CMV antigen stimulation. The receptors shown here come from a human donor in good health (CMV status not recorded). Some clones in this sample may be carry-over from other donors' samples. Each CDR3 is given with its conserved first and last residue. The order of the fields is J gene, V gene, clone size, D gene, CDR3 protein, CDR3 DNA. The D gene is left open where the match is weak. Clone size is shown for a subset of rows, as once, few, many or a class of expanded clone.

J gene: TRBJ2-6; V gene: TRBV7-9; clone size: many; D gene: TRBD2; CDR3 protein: CASSLMKAGPGANVLTF; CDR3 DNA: TGTGCCAGCAGCTTAATGAAAGCGGGGCCAGGGGCCAACGTCCTGACTTTC
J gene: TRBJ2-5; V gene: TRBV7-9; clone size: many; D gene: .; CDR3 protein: CASSLVGLGETQYF; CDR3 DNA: TGTGCCAGCAGTTTAGTGGGACTGGGGGAGACCCAGTACTTC
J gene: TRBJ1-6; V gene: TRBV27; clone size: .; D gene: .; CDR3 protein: CASSLSRSQINNSPLHF; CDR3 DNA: TGTGCCAGCAGTTTATCGAGGTCGCAGATCAATAATTCACCCCTCCACTTT
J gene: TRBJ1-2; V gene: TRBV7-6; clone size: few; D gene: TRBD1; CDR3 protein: CASSLARDRLTYGYTF; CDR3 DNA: TGTGCCAGCAGCTTAGCCCGGGACAGGCTCACCTATGGCTACACCTTC
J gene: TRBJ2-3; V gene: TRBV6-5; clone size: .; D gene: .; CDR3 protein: CASSYGGFTDTQYF; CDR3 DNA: TGTGCCAGCAGTTACGGGGGGTTCACAGATACGCAGTATTTT
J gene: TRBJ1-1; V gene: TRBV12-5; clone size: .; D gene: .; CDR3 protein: CASGPGEGQTEAFF; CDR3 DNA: TGTGCTAGTGGTCCCGGTGAGGGGCAAACTGAAGCTTTCTTT
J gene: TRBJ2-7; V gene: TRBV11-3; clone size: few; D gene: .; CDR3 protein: CASETVPYEQYF; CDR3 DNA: TGTGCCAGCGAGACGGTCCCCTACGAGCAGTACTTC
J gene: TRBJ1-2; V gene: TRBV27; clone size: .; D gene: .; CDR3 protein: CASNPGVVGIYGYTF; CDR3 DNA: TGTGCCAGCAACCCCGGGGTTGTGGGTATCTATGGCTACACCTTC
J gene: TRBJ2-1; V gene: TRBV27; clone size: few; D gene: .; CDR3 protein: CASTSLAESSYNEQFF; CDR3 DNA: TGTGCCAGCACCTCCCTGGCGGAGAGCTCCTACAATGAGCAGTTCTTC
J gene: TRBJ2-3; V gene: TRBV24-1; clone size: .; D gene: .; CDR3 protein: CATSVSFGDTQYF; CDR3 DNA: TGTGCCACCAGTGTTTCGTTCGGTGATACGCAGTATTTT
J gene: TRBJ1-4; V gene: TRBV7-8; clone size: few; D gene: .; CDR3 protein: CASSRSGVTNEKLFF; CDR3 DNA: TGTGCCAGCAGCCGCTCGGGGGTAACTAATGAAAAACTGTTTTTT
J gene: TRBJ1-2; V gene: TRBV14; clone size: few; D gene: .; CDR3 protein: CASSQATGWDYGYTF; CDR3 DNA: TGTGCCAGCAGCCAAGCTACCGGGTGGGACTATGGCTACACCTTC
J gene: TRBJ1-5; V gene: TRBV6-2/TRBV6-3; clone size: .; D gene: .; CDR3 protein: CASSYEGAPPPYQPQHF; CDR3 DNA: TGTGCCAGCAGTTACGAAGGCGCCCCGCCGCCGTATCAGCCCCAGCATTTT
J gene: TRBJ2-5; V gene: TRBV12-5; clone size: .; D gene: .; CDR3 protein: CASGLVDLMWAEETQYF; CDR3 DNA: TGTGCTAGTGGTTTGGTAGATCTAATGTGGGCTGAAGAGACCCAGTACTTC
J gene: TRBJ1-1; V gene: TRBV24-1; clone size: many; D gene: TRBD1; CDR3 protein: CATSDPGGTEAFF; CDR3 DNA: TGTGCCACCAGTGATCCAGGGGGCACTGAAGCTTTCTTT
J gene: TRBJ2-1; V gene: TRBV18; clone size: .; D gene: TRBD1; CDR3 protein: CASSPQFGQGKGNEQFF; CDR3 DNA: TGTGCCAGCTCACCACAGTTTGGACAGGGAAAGGGTAATGAGCAGTTCTTC
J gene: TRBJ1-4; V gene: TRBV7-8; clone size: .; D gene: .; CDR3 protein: CASSLGVGAPTNEKLFF; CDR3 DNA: TGTGCCAGCAGCTTAGGGGTGGGAGCCCCAACTAATGAAAAACTGTTTTTT
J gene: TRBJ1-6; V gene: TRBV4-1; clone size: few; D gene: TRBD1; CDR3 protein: CASSQTIPGQGVSPLHF; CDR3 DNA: TGCGCCAGCAGCCAAACTATACCGGGACAGGGGGTATCACCCCTCCACTTT
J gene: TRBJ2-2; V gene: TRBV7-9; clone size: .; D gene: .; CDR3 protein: CASSLEIGDPNTGELFF; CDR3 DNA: TGTGCCAGCAGCTTAGAGATAGGAGACCCGAACACCGGGGAGCTGTTTTTT
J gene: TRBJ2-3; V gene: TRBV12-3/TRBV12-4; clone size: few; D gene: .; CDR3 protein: CASTPDGYTDTQYF; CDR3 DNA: TGTGCCAGCACCCCGGACGGGTACACAGATACGCAGTATTTT
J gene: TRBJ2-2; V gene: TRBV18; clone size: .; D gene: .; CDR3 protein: CASSPPNRVPGELFF; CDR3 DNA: TGTGCCAGCTCACCACCGAACAGGGTGCCCGGGGAGCTGTTTTTT
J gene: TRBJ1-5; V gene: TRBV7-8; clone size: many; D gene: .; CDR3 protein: CASSLDRGWNQPQHF; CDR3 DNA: TGTGCCAGCAGCTTAGATAGGGGTTGGAATCAGCCCCAGCATTTT
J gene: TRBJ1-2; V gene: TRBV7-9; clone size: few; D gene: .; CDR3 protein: CASSLNYRYGYTF; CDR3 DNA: TGTGCCAGCAGCTTAAACTACAGATATGGCTACACCTTC
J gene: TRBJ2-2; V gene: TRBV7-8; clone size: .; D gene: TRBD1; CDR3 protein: CASSLTGGANTGELFF; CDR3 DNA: TGTGCCAGCAGCTTGACAGGGGGCGCGAACACCGGGGAGCTGTTTTTT
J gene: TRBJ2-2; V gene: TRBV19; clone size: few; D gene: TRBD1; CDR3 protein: CASSRPPGQGLNTGELFF; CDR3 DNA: TGTGCCAGTAGTCGACCACCGGGACAGGGGCTTAACACCGGGGAGCTGTTTTTT
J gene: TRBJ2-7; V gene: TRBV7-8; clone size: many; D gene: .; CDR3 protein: CASSLGGRGLAYEQYF; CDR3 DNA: TGTGCCAGCAGCTTGGGGGGCCGAGGGTTGGCCTACGAGCAGTACTTC
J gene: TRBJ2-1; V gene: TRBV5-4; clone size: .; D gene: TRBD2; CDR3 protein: CASRPASGGPTRYNEQFF; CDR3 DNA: TGTGCCAGCAGGCCGGCTAGCGGGGGCCCGACCCGATACAATGAGCAGTTCTTC
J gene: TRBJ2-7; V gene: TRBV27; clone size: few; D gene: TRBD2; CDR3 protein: CASSPLRRSGAFSYEQYF; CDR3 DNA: TGTGCCAGCAGCCCACTGCGGCGTAGCGGGGCCTTCTCCTACGAGCAGTACTTC
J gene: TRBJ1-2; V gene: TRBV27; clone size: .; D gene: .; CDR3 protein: CASSLSMDVIRNYGYTF; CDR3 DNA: TGTGCCAGCAGTTTATCGATGGATGTCATAAGAAACTATGGCTACACCTTC
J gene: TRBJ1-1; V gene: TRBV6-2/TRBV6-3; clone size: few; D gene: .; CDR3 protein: CASSYDVRTDKRNTEAFF; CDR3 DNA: TGTGCCAGCAGTTACGATGTGAGGACAGACAAACGGAACACTGAAGCTTTCTTT
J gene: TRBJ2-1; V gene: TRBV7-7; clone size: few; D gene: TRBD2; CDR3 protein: CASSPAYGGSYNEQFF; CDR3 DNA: TGTGCTAGCAGCCCGGCCTACGGGGGGTCCTACAATGAGCAGTTCTTC
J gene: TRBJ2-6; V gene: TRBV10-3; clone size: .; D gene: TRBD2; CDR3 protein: CAISREVAGESGANVLTF; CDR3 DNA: TGTGCCATCAGTCGAGAGGTAGCGGGGGAATCTGGGGCCAACGTCCTGACTTTC
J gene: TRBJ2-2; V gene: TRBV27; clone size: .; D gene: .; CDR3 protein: CASRLGSGELFF; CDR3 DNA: TGTGCCAGCCGATTGGGTTCCGGGGAGCTGTTTTTT
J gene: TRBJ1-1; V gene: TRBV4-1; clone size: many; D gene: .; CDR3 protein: CASSQVNTEAFF; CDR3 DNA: TGCGCCAGCAGCCAAGTGAACACTGAAGCTTTCTTT
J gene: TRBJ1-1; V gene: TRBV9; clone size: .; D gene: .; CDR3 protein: CASSPHPSQVPREAFF; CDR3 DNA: TGTGCCAGCAGCCCCCATCCCTCCCAGGTCCCCCGAGAAGCTTTCTTT
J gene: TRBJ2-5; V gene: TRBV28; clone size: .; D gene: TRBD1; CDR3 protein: CASSARTGGFQETQYF; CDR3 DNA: TGTGCCAGCAGCGCCCGGACAGGGGGCTTCCAAGAGACCCAGTACTTC
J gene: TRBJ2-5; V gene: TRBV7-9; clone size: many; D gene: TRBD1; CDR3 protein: CASSLRTGQRARETQYF; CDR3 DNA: TGTGCCAGCAGCTTGCGCACGGGACAGAGGGCGCGAGAGACCCAGTACTTC
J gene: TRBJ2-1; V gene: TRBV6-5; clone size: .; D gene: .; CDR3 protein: CASSYSPPQGWNNEQFF; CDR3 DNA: TGTGCCAGCAGTTACTCTCCCCCACAGGGATGGAACAATGAGCAGTTCTTC
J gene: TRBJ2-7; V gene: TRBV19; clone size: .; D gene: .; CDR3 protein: CDSSLPGSSYEQYF; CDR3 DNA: TGTGACAGTAGTCTCCCGGGGTCCTCCTACGAGCAGTACTTC
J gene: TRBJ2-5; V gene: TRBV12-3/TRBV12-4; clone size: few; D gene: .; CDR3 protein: CASSWTMKQETQYF; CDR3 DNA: TGTGCCAGCAGTTGGACTATGAAACAAGAGACCCAGTACTTC
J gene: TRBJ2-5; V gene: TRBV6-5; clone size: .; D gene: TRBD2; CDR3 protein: CASSKTGLAGQETQYF; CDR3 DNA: TGTGCCAGCAGTAAGACGGGACTAGCGGGCCAGGAGACCCAGTACTTC
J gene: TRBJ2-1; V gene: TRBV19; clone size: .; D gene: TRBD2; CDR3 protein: CASSMTSGGFEQFF; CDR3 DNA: TGTGCCAGTAGTATGACTAGCGGGGGTTTCGAGCAGTTCTTC
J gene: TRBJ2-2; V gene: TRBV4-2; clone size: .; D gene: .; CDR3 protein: CASSQASRGTGELFF; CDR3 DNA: TGTGCCAGCAGCCAAGCGAGTAGGGGTACCGGGGAGCTGTTTTTT
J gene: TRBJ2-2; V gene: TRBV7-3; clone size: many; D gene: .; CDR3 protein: CASSPSGGLTGELFF; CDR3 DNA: TGTGCCAGCAGCCCTTCCGGGGGCCTCACCGGGGAGCTGTTTTTT